The clone carrying this TCR beta chain was recorded many times. This CDR3 has 14 residues. The V segment lost 2 bases and the J segment 2 bases; nucleotides outside the gene matches: 2. Germline CDR1 SGHRS, CDR2 YFSETQ. The entry originates in a study of T-cell reconstitution after alpha-beta-depleted transplantation in children. Unique molecular identifiers were incorporated when the TCRbeta library was constructed. TCRdb re-derived calls from the PCR reads in MiXCR, one entry per CDR3 protein. The profile shows some 300,000 distinct CDR3 sequences, 10% of them singletons. The sequencing here drew on PBMCs from the stem cell graft donor, taken from the stem cell graft. The source of this sequence is a human donor who donated a stem cell graft to a child with acute lymphoblastic leukemia. The chain has TRBV5-1 and TRBJ2-7, with 9 positions matching TRBD2. The CDR3 protein is CASSFRTSAYEQYF. For the CDR3, the DNA is TGCGCCAGCAGCTTTAGGACTAGCGCCTACGAGCAGTACTTC.